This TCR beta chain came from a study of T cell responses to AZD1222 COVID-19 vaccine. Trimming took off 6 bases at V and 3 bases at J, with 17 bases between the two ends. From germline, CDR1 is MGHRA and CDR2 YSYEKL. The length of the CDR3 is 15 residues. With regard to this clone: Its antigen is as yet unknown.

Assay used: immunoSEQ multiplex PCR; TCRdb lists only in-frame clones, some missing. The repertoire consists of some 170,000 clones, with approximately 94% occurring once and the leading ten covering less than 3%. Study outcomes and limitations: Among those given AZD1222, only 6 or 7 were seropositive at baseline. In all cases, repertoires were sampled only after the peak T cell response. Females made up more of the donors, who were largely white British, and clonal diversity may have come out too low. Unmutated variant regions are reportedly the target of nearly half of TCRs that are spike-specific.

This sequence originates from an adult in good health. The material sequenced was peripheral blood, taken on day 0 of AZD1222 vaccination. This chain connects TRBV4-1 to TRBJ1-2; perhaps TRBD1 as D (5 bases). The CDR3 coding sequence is TGCGCCAGCAGTCCCATAGGGGCAGAAGACTATGGCTACACCTTC. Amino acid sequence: CASSPIGAEDYGYTF.